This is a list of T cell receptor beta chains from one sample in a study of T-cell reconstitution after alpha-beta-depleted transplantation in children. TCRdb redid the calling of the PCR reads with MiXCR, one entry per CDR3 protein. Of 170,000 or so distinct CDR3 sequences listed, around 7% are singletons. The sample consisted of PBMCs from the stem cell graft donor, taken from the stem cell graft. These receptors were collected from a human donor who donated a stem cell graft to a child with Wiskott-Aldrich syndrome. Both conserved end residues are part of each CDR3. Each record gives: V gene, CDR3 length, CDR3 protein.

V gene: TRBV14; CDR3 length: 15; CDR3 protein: CASGGDHNSYNEQFF
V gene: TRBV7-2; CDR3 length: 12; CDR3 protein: CASGPMNTEAFF
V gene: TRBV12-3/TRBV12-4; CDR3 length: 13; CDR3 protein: CASTRTIGGEQFF
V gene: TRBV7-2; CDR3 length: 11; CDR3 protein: CASSLGDEQHF
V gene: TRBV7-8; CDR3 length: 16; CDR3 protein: CASSLGRTGMTGELFF
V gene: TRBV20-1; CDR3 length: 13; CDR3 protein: CSAAPTGSNEQYF
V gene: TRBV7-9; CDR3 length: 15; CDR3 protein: CASSLGHSGANVLTF
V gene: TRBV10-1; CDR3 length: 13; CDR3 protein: CASSWDLYHEQYF
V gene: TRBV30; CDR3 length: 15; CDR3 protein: CAWSRTGQSEETQYF
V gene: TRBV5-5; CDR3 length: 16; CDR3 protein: CASSLRRDSISTEAFF
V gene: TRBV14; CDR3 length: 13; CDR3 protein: CATGLAGAKTQYF
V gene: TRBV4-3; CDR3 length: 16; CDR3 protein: CASSQAPTSGSGEQFF
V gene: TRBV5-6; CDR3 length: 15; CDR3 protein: CASSGGFVVHGELFF
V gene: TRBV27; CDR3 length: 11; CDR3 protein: CASSTSGEQYF
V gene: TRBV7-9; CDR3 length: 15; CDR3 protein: CASSRPDRDVRPLHF
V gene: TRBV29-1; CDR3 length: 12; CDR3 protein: CSVEEAGYEQYF
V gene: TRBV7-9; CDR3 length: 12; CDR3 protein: CASSYAAGGEVF
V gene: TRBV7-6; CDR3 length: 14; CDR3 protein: CASSLYTGEGPQHF
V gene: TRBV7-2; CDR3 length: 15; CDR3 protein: CASSPRYFGGNEQFF
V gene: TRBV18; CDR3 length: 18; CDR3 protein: CASSPSAAGHNSNQPQHF
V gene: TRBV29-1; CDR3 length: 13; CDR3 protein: CSVLRPLSYEQYF
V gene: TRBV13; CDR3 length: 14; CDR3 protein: CASSPEGTTGELFF
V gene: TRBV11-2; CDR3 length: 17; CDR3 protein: CASRSGWREGSYNEQFF
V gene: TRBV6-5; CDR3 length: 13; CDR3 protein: CAIPGLHQETQYF
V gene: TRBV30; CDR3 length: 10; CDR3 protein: CAAFWVEAFF
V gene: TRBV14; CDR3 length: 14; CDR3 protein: CASSPTTGTYEQYF
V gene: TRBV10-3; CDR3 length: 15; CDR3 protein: CAISEAPGQGGEAFF
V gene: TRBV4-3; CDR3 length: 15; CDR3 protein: CASRQRISSTDTQYF
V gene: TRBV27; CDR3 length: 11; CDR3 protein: CASRGLAEQYF
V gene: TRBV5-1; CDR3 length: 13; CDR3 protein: CASSPPPANVLTF
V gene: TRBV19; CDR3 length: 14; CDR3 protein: CASSTPTSGFGYTF